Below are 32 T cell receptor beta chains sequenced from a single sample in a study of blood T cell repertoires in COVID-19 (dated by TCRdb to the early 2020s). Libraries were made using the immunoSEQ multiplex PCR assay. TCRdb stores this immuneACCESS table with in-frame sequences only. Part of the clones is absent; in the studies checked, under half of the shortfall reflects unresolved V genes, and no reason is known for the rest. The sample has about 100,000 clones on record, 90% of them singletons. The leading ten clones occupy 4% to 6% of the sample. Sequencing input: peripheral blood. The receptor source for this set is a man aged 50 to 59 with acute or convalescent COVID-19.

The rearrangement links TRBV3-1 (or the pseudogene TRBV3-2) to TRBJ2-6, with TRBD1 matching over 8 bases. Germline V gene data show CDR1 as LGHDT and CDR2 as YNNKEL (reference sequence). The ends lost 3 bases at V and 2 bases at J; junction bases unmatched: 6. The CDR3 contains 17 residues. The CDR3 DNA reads TGTGCCAGCAGCCAGCGGGTACAGGGGGCTGGGGCCAACGTCCTGACTTTC. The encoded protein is CASSQRVQGAGANVLTF.

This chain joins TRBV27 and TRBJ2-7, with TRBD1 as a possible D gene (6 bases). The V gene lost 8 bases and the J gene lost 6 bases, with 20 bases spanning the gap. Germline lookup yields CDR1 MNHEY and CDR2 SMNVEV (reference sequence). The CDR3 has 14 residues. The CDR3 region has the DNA TGTGCCAGCGCCCTACAGGGTAGGGAGCGCGAGCAGTACTTC. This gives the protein CASALQGREREQYF.

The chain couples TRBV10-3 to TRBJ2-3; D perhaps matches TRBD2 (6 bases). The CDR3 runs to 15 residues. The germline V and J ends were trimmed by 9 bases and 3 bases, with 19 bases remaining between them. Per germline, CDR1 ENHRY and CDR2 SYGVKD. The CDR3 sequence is CAMPGSGLPTDTQYF. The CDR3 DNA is TGTGCCATGCCGGGTTCGGGACTCCCGACAGATACGCAGTATTTT.

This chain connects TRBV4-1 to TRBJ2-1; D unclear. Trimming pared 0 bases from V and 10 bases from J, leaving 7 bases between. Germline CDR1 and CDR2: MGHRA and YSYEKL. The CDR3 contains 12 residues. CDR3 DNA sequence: TGCGCCAGCAGCCAAGATACCAGGGAGCAGTTCTTC. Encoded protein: CASSQDTREQFF.

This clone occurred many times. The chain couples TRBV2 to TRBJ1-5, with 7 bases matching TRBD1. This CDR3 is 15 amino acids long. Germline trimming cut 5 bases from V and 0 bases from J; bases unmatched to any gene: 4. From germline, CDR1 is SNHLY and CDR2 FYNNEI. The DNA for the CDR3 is TGTGCCAGCAGTACAGGGGCGATTAGCAATCAGCCCCAGCATTTT. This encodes CASSTGAISNQPQHF.

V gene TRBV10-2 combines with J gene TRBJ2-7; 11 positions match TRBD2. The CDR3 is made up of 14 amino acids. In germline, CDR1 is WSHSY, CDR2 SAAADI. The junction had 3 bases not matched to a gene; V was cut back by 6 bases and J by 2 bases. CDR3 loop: CASRKTSGAYEQYF. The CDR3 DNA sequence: TGCGCCAGCAGGAAGACTAGCGGGGCCTACGAGCAGTACTTC.

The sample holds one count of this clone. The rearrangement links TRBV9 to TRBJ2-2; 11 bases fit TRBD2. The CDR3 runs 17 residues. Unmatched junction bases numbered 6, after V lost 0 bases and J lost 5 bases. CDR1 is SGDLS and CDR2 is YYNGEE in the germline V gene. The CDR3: CASSVGLAGGRTGELFF. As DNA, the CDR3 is TGTGCCAGCAGCGTAGGGCTAGCGGGAGGTAGGACCGGGGAGCTGTTTTTT.

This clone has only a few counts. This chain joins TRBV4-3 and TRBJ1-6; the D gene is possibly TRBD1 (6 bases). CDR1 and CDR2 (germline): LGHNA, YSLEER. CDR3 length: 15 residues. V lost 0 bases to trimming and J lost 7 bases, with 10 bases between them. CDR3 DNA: TGCGCCAGCAGCCAAGACGGGGGGCGGAATTCACCCCTCCACTTT. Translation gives CASSQDGGRNSPLHF.

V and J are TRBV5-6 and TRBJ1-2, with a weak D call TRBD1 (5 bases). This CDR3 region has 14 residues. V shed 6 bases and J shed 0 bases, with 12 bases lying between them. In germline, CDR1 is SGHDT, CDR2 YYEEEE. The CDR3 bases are TGTGCCAGCACCCGGGTGGGGCCTAACTATGGCTACACCTTC. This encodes CASTRVGPNYGYTF.

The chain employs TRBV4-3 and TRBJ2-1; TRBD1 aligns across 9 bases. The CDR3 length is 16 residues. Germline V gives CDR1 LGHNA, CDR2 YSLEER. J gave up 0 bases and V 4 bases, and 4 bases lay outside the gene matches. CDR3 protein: CASSPNRGPSYNEQFF. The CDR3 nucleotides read TGCGCCAGCAGCCCAAACAGGGGGCCCTCCTACAATGAGCAGTTCTTC.

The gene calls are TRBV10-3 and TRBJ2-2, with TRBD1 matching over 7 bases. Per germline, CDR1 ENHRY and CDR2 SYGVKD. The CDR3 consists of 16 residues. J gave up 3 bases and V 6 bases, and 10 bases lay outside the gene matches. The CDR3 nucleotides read TGTGCCATCAGAATTTCAAGAGGGGGCGACACCGGGGAGCTGTTTTTT. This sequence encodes CAIRISRGGDTGELFF.

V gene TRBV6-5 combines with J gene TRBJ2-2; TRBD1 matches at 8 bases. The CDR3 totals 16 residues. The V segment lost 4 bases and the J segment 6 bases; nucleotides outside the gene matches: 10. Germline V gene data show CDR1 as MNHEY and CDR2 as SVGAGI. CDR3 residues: CASSSGQGVYSGELFF. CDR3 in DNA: TGTGCCAGCAGTTCCGGACAGGGTGTTTACTCCGGGGAGCTGTTTTTT.

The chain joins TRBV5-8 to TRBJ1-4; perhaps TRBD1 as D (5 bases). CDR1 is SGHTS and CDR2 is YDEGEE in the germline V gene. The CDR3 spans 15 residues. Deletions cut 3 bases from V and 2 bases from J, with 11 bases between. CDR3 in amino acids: CASSWQGSTNEKLFF. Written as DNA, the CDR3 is TGTGCCAGCAGCTGGCAGGGATCCACTAATGAAAAACTGTTTTTT.

The CDR3 sequence: CASGLGGRDGSPLHF. Written as DNA, the CDR3 is TGTGCTAGTGGTTTGGGGGGGCGCGATGGATCACCCCTCCACTTT. The chain links TRBV12-5 to TRBJ1-6; possibly TRBD1 for D (6 bases). V was cut by 1 base and J by 10 bases, with 14 bases left in between. The CDR3 totals 15 residues. Germline CDR1 and CDR2: LGHNT and FRNRAP.

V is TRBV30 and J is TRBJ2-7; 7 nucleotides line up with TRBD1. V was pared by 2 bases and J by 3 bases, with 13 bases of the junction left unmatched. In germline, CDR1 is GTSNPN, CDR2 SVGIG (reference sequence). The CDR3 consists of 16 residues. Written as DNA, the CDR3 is TGTGCCTGGAGTCTTCCCACAGGGGATAAGTTCTACGAGCAGTACTTC. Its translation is CAWSLPTGDKFYEQYF.

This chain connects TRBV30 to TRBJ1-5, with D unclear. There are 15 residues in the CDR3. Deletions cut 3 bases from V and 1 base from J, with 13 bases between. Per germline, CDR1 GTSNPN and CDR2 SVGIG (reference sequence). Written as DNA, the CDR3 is TGTGCCTGGAGCCGAGAGGGTGGGAGCAATCAGCCCCAGCATTTT. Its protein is CAWSREGGSNQPQHF. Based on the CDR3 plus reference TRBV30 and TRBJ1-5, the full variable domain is SQTIHQWPATLVQPVGSPLSLECTVEGTSNPNLYWYRQAAGRGLQLLFYSVGIGQISSEVPQNLSASRPQDRQFILSSKKLLLSDSGFYLCAWSREGGSNQPQHFGDGTRLSIL.

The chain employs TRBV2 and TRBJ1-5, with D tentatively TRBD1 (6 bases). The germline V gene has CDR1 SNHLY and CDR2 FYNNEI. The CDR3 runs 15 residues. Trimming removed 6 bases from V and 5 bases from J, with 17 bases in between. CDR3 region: CASRGGRAGYQPQHF. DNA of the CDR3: TGTGCCAGCAGAGGGGGTCGGGCAGGGTATCAGCCCCAGCATTTT.

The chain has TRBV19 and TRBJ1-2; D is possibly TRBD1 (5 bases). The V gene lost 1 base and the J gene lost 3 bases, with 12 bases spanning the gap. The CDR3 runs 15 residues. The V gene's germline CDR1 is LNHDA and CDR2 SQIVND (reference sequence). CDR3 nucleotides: TGTGCCAGTAGTATAGGGGGCGGCGCATACTATGGCTACACCTTC. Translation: CASSIGGGAYYGYTF.

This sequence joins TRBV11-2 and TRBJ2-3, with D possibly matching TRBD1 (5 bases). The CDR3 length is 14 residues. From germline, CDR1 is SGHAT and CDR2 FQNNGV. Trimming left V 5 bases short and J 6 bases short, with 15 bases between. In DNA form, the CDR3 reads TGTGCCAGCAGCCCCCAAGGGGTCCGGGATACGCAGTATTTT. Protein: CASSPQGVRDTQYF.

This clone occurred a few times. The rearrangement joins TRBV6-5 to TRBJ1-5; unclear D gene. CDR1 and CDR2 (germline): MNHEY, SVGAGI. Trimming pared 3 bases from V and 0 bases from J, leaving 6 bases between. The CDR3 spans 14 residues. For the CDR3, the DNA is TGTGCCAGCAGTTATGGGCCTAGCAATCAGCCCCAGCATTTT. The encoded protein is CASSYGPSNQPQHF.

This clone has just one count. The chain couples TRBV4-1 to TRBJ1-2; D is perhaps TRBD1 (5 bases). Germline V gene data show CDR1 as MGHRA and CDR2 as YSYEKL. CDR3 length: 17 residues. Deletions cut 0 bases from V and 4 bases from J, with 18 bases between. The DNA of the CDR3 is TGCGCCAGCAGCCAAGAAGTCTCGCCCGTCGACAGCTATGGCTACACCTTC. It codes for CASSQEVSPVDSYGYTF.

In DNA form, the CDR3 reads TGTGCCAGCTGCAGGGGAATTAACTATGGCTACACCTTC. Translating gives CASCRGINYGYTF. This chain joins TRBV12-3 or TRBV12-4 and TRBJ1-2; tentative D call: TRBD1 (6 bases). Trimming stripped 8 bases from V and 1 base from J, with 11 bases between. This CDR3 is 13 amino acids long.

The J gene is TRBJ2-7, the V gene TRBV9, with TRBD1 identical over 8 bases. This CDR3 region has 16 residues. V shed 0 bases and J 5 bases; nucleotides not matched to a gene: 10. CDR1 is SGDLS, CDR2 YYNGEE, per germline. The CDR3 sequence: CASSVETGQGVDEQYF. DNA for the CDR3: TGTGCCAGCAGCGTAGAAACCGGACAGGGAGTTGACGAGCAGTACTTC.

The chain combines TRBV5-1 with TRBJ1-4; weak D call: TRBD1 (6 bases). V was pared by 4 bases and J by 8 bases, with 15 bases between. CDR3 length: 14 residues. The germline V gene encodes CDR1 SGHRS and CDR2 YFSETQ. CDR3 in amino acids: CASSLITGKEKLFF. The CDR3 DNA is TGCGCCAGCAGCCTCATTACAGGGAAGGAAAAACTGTTTTTT.

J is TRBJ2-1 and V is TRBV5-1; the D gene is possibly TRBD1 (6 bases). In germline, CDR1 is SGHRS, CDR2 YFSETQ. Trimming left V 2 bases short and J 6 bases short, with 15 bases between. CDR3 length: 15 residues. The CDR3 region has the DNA TGCGCCAGCAGCTTCCAAGGGGGTGGATTCAATGAGCAGTTCTTC. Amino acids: CASSFQGGGFNEQFF. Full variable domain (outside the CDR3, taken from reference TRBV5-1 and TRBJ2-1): KAGVTQTPRYLIKTRGQQVTLSCSPISGHRSVSWYQQTPGQGLQFLFEYFSETQRNKGNFPGRFSGRQFSNSRSEMNVSTLELGDSALYLCASSFQGGGFNEQFFGPGTRLTVL.

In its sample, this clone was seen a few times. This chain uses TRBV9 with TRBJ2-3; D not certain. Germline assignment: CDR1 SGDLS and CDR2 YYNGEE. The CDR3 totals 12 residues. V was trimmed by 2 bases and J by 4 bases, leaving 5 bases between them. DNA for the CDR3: TGTGCCAGCAGCGTCCTCGCAGATACGCAGTATTTT. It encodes CASSVLADTQYF.

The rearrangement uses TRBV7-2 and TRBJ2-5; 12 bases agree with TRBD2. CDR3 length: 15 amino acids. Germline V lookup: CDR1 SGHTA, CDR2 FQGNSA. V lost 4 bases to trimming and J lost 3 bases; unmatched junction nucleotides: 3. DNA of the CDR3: TGTGCCAGCAGCTCTCGGACTAGCGGGAAAGAGACCCAGTACTTC. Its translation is CASSSRTSGKETQYF.

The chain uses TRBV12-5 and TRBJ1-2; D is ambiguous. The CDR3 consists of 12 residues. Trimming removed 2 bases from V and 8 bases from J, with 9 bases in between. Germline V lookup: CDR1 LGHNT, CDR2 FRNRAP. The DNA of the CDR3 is TGTGCTAGTGGTTTGACTGCGGGAGGCTACACCTTC. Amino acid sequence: CASGLTAGGYTF.

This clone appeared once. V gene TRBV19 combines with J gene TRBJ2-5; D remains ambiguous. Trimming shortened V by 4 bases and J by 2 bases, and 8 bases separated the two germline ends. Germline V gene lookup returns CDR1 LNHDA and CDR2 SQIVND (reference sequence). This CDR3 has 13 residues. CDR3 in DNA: TGTGCCAGTAGTAAGCAGGTTCAAGAGACCCAGTACTTC. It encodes CASSKQVQETQYF.

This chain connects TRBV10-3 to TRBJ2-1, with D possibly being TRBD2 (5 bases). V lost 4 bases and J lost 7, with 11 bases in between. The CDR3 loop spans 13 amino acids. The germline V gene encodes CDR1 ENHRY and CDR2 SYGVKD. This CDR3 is CAISVGGLNEQFF. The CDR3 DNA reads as TGTGCCATCAGTGTTGGCGGGCTAAATGAGCAGTTCTTC.

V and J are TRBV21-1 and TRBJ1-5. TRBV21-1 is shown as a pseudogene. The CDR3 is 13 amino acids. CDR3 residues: CASSKVSDQPQHF. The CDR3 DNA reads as TGTGCCAGCAGCAAAGTATCGGATCAGCCCCAGCATTTT.

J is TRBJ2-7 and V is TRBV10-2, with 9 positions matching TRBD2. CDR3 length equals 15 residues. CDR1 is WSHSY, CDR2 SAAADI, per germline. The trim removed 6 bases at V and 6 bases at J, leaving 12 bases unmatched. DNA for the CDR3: TGCGCCAGCAGCCCACTAGCGGGTGGGCTAGGCGAGCAGTACTTC. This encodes CASSPLAGGLGEQYF.